One sample yielded the 18 T cell receptor beta chains listed below, sequenced in a study of siplizumab effects on memory and regulatory T cells. TCRdb's copy holds only in-frame clones and misses some; the assay was immunoSEQ multiplex PCR. The data hold about 94,000 clones, with 94% observed a single time. Sequencing was performed on non-Treg CD4+ T cells sorted from blood. Receptors originate from a human donor in good health.

The chain employs TRBV6-5 and TRBJ1-4, with 7 bases identical to TRBD1. V shed 4 bases and J 1 base; nucleotides not matched to a gene: 0. The CDR3 has 14 amino acids. Per the germline V gene, CDR1 is MNHEY and CDR2 is SVGAGI. The CDR3 coding sequence is TGTGCCAGCAGTTGGGACAGAACTAATGAAAAACTGTTTTTT. It codes for CASSWDRTNEKLFF.

This clone came up once. The chain recombines TRBV6-4 with TRBJ1-5; D gene unclear. CDR3 size: 14 residues. Trimming cost V 5 bases and J 0 bases, with 8 bases left between them. Germline V CDR1 and CDR2: MRHNA, SNTAGT. CDR3 loop: CASSLEPSNQPQHF. The CDR3 bases are TGTGCCAGCAGTCTGGAACCTAGCAATCAGCCCCAGCATTTT.

This chain connects TRBV7-2 to TRBJ2-3; 7 positions agree with TRBD2. Per germline, CDR1 SGHTA and CDR2 FQGNSA. Trimming at V came to 4 bases and at J to 2 bases, leaving 6 bases not matched to a gene. The CDR3 runs 15 residues. This CDR3 is CASSSPAGVTDTQYF. The CDR3 DNA follows: TGTGCCAGCAGCTCCCCCGCGGGAGTCACAGATACGCAGTATTTT. Combining the CDR3 with reference TRBV7-2 and TRBJ2-3 gives the whole variable domain GAGVSQSPSNKVTEKGKDVELRCDPISGHTALYWYRQSLGQGLEFLIYFQGNSAPDKSGLPSDRFSAERTGGSVSTLTIQRTQQEDSAVYLCASSSPAGVTDTQYFGPGTRLTVL.

The DNA for the CDR3 is TGTGCCAGCAGTCACTTAGCCGGGACAGAAAACTATGGCTACACCTTC. Protein sequence: CASSHLAGTENYGYTF. The chain couples TRBV27 to TRBJ1-2; 7 nucleotides match TRBD1. Germline-derived CDR1 and CDR2 are MNHEY and SMNVEV (reference sequence). This CDR3 has 16 residues. V lost 5 bases, J lost 2 bases, and 11 bases stayed unmatched.

The V gene is TRBV20-1, the J gene TRBJ1-2, with D unclear. V dropped 5 bases and J dropped 11 bases, with 12 bases sitting between them. Germline loops: CDR1 DFQATT, CDR2 SNEGSKA (reference sequence). The CDR3 runs 10 residues. The CDR3 spells CSAPNIGYTF. As DNA, the CDR3 is TGCAGTGCTCCAAATATAGGGTACACCTTC.

V usage is TRBV5-6 and J usage is TRBJ2-3, with 7 bases matching TRBD1. From germline, CDR1 is SGHDT and CDR2 YYEEEE. V gave up 4 bases and J gave up 1 base; unmatched junction bases: 12. The CDR3 has 17 amino acids. The CDR3 region has the DNA TGTGCCAGCAGCACACTCCGAGACAGGGCGCGCACAGATACGCAGTATTTT. As protein: CASSTLRDRARTDTQYF. Together with reference TRBV5-6 and TRBJ2-3, the CDR3 gives the full variable domain: DAGVTQSPTHLIKTRGQQVTLRCSPKSGHDTVSWYQQALGQGPQFIFQYYEEEERQRGNFPDRFSGHQFPNYSSELNVNALLLGDSALYLCASSTLRDRARTDTQYFGPGTRLTVL.

The chain recombines TRBV6-1 with TRBJ1-5; TRBD1 agrees at 7 bases. V shed 1 base, J shed 5 bases, and the junction held 8 bases outside the gene matches. Looked up from germline, CDR1 is MNHNS and CDR2 is SASEGT. The CDR3 extends over 16 amino acids. CDR3 amino acids: CASSEEGARVDQPQHF. As DNA, the CDR3 is TGTGCCAGCAGTGAAGAGGGGGCGAGGGTCGATCAGCCCCAGCATTTT.

This chain uses TRBV11-2 with TRBJ2-1; 8 bases fit TRBD1. Germline CDR1 and CDR2: SGHAT and FQNNGV. Trimming cost V 0 bases and J 5 bases; bases outside gene matches: 3. CDR3 length: 15 amino acids. CDR3 sequence: CASSLERTGHNEQFF. The DNA for the CDR3 is TGTGCCAGCAGCTTAGAACGGACAGGGCACAATGAGCAGTTCTTC.

The chain joins TRBV6-6 to TRBJ2-7; 7 nucleotides align to TRBD1. The CDR3 is made up of 16 amino acids. CDR1 and CDR2 (germline): MNHNY, SVGAGI (reference sequence). The junction had 11 bases not matched to a gene; V was cut back by 5 bases and J by 1 base. The CDR3 is CASSPGTATLSYEQYF. The CDR3 DNA reads TGTGCCAGCAGTCCCGGGACAGCTACCCTATCCTACGAGCAGTACTTC.

V gene TRBV5-1 combines with J gene TRBJ1-4, with D maybe TRBD1 (5 bases). Trimming cost V 0 bases and J 5 bases, with 8 bases left between them. Germline loops: CDR1 SGHRS, CDR2 YFSETQ. CDR3 length equals 14 residues. Here the CDR3 reads CASSLDGTNEKLFF. CDR3 DNA sequence: TGCGCCAGCAGCTTGGATGGGACCAATGAAAAACTGTTTTTT.

The chain carries TRBV7-2 and TRBJ1-1; no clear D gene. V was pared by 3 bases and J by 1 base, with 9 bases between. Looked up from germline, CDR1 is SGHTA and CDR2 is FQGNSA. There are 14 residues in the CDR3. For the CDR3, the DNA is TGTGCCAGCAGCTTCCTGACAAGGAACACTGAAGCTTTCTTT. Its protein is CASSFLTRNTEAFF.

The gene calls are TRBV7-6 and TRBJ2-1; D perhaps matches TRBD1 (5 bases). The V end lost 6 bases, the J end lost 5 bases, and 17 bases lay between the germline ends. From germline, CDR1 is SGHVS and CDR2 FNYEAQ. This CDR3 has 15 amino acids. The chain's CDR3 is CASSPRVTANNEQFF. The CDR3, as DNA: TGTGCCAGCAGTCCTAGGGTGACAGCAAACAATGAGCAGTTCTTC.

The chain joins TRBV7-9 to TRBJ2-3, with a weak D call TRBD2 (5 bases). CDR3 size: 14 residues. Germline V gene lookup returns CDR1 SEHNR and CDR2 FQNEAQ (reference sequence). V was shortened by 1 base and J by 4 bases, with 9 bases between the two germline ends. CDR3 region: CASSLGNGADTQYF. The CDR3 coding sequence is TGTGCCAGCAGCTTAGGGAACGGGGCAGATACGCAGTATTTT.

The V and J genes are TRBV5-6 and TRBJ1-6, with D maybe TRBD1 (6 bases). V lost 0 bases to trimming and J lost 6 bases, with 13 bases between them. This CDR3 region has 16 residues. Germline V gives CDR1 SGHDT, CDR2 YYEEEE. DNA for the CDR3: TGTGCCAGCAGCTTGGACCGAGGACAGATTAATTCACCCCTCCACTTT. It yields the protein CASSLDRGQINSPLHF.

The rearrangement links TRBV14 to TRBJ1-2; D is perhaps TRBD1 (5 bases). Germline CDR1 SGHDN, CDR2 FVKESK. V was cut by 3 bases and J by 8 bases, with 10 bases left in between. There are 12 residues in the CDR3. The CDR3, as DNA: TGTGCCAGCAGCCAGGGGGGGACCGGCTACACCTTC. Translating it yields CASSQGGTGYTF.

The chain links TRBV5-1 to TRBJ1-6, with 8 positions matching TRBD1. Germline lookup yields CDR1 SGHRS and CDR2 YFSETQ. The CDR3 has 15 amino acids. The junction had 5 bases not matched to a gene; V was cut back by 0 bases and J by 9 bases. CDR3 DNA sequence: TGCGCCAGCAGCTTGGAAGGGACAGGTGCTTCACCCCTCCACTTT. Protein product: CASSLEGTGASPLHF.

V gene TRBV19 combines with J gene TRBJ2-1, with 8 bases lining up with TRBD2. CDR1 LNHDA and CDR2 SQIVND come from the germline V gene (reference sequence). V trimming: 3 bases; J trimming: 5 bases; junction bases outside the gene matches: 6. The CDR3 contains 15 residues. The CDR3 DNA is TGTGCCAGTAGTATCGCCAGCGGGAGAAACAATGAGCAGTTCTTC. This encodes CASSIASGRNNEQFF.

This chain joins TRBV7-2 and TRBJ1-5; the D gene is possibly TRBD1 (5 bases). Germline loops: CDR1 SGHTA, CDR2 FQGNSA. The CDR3 runs 16 residues. The V end lost 4 bases, the J end lost 5 bases, and 18 bases lay between the germline ends. The CDR3 nucleotides read TGTGCCAGCAGCTCTCAGGGCAGGGCGGTCCATCAGCCCCAGCATTTT. Translating it yields CASSSQGRAVHQPQHF.